This TCR beta chain was obtained from a study of T cell repertoires in cytomegalovirus infection. One entry per CDR3 protein results from TCRdb running MiXCR on the reads. The sample consists of 200,000 to 300,000 distinct CDR3 sequences, 10% to 15% of them appearing once. This clonotype was detected only a few times. V was pared by 5 bases and J by 8 bases, with 9 bases of the junction left unmatched. The CDR3 is 15 residues long. From germline, CDR1 is MDHEN and CDR2 SYDVKM. V is TRBV28 and J is TRBJ1-3, with 10 bases identical to TRBD1. The sample was PBMCs. This receptor was taken from a human donor in good health (CMV status not recorded). Some clones in this sample may be carry-over from other donors' samples. CDR3 amino acids: CASSLGGQGPHTIYF. The CDR3 DNA reads TGTGCCAGCAGTCTGGGGGGACAGGGGCCCCACACCATATATTTT.